This passage covers 27 T cell receptor beta chains from one sample sequenced in a study of T cells in women clearing cervical HPV infection. Profiled with immunoSEQ multiplex PCR; TCRdb holds only in-frame clones, not every one. This repertoire comprises about 26,000 clones; its ten largest clones make up approximately 3.7%. The sequencing sample was made of blood buffy coat. These receptors were collected from a woman between 18 and 70 years old with a cervical HPV16 infection that either progressed to CIN3+ or cleared (not recorded which).

This clone is identified as medium-sized (0.01 to 0.1%) from frequency. Read sequence stops 3 residues before the CDR3 end, and the germline J gene provides the missing end. The gene calls are TRBV6-2 or TRBV6-3 and TRBJ2-4; no reliable D call. Germline-derived CDR1 and CDR2 are MNHEY and SVGEGT. The CDR3 contains 13 residues. V shed 8 bases and J shed 1 base, with 9 bases lying between them. Incomplete CDR3 DNA: TGTGCCAGCTACTCCTGGGCCAAAAACATT. This sequence encodes CASYSWAKNI. From start to end, the CDR3 is CASYSWAKNIQYF.

With respect to this clone: The read stops 3 residues short of the end of the CDR3; the missing end is completed from the germline J gene. The V gene is TRBV19, the J gene TRBJ1-2; D is ambiguous. CDR3 length: 14 amino acids. Germline CDR1 and CDR2: LNHDA and SQIVND (reference sequence). This CDR3 is CASSDRTVARDYTF. The CDR3 DNA, read in part, is TGTGCCAGTAGTGATCGAACAGTCGCCCGCGAC.

A note on this clone: The DNA ends 3 residues before the CDR3 does, and the rest of the CDR3 is filled in from the germline J gene. The chain has TRBV11-2 and TRBJ1-1; D might be TRBD1 (5 bases). Per germline, CDR1 SGHAT and CDR2 FQNNGV. This CDR3 is 11 amino acids long. The CDR3 loop is CASSPRQEAFF. CDR3 bases read: TGTGCCAGCAGCCCGAGACAGGAA. Based on the CDR3 plus reference TRBV11-2 and TRBJ1-1, the full variable domain is EAGVAQSPRYKIIEKRQSVAFWCNPISGHATLYWYQQILGQGPKLLIQFQNNGVVDDSQLPKDRFSAERLKGVDSTLKIQPAKLEDSAVYLCASSPRQEAFFGQGTRLTVV.

Concerning this clone itself: The CDR3 goes on 3 residues after the read ends, and that part is filled in from the germline J gene. This chain joins TRBV12-3 or TRBV12-4 and TRBJ2-7; 14 bases agree with TRBD2. V gave up 6 bases and J gave up 3 bases; unmatched junction bases: 1. The CDR3 loop spans 14 amino acids. The covered CDR3 bases are TGTGCCAGCAGAGGACTAGCGGGGGGCTACGAG. This translates into CASRGLAGGYE. The entire CDR3 protein reads CASRGLAGGYEQYF.

For this clone: From the germline J gene comes the end of the CDR3, since the read stops 3 residues before it. The chain carries TRBV9 and TRBJ2-3, with 9 bases that match TRBD2. Per the germline V gene, CDR1 is SGDLS and CDR2 is YYNGEE. CDR3 length equals 15 residues. The junction had 1 base not matched to a gene; V was cut back by 1 base and J by 1 base. The CDR3 bases that were read are TGTGCCAGCAGCGTATCTAGCGGGGGCACAGATACG. It is translated as CASSVSSGGTDT. The CDR3 in its entirety is CASSVSSGGTDTQYF. Looking up the rest from reference TRBV9 and TRBJ2-3 gives the full variable domain: DSGVTQTPKHLITATGQRVTLRCSPRSGDLSVYWYQQSLDQGLQFLIQYYNGEERAKGNILERFSAQQFPDLHSELNLSSLELGDSALYFCASSVSSGGTDTQYFGPGTRLTVL.

To note about this clone: The read ends 3 residues early relative to the CDR3; the germline J gene fills the gap. This chain links TRBV6-2 or TRBV6-3 with TRBJ2-5; 8 bases map to TRBD2. V gave up 6 bases and J gave up 5 bases; unmatched junction bases: 17. CDR3 length equals 17 residues. Looked up from germline, CDR1 is MNHEY and CDR2 is SVGEGT. The CDR3 loop reads CASRPSGLVGVSETQYF. The DNA read from the CDR3 is TGTGCCAGCAGGCCTTCGGGACTAGTGGGAGTTAGTGAGACC.

As for this clone: The read terminates 3 residues before the CDR3 end, so the remaining end is supplied by the germline J gene. The V gene is TRBV20-1, the J gene TRBJ1-2; D is unresolved. Between the trimmed V and J ends, which lost 3 bases and 0 bases, there was a span of 14 bases. The CDR3 spans 15 residues. Germline lookup yields CDR1 DFQATT and CDR2 SNEGSKA (reference sequence). Partial CDR3 DNA: TGCAGTGCTAGTCGGAAGGGCAACGCTAACTATGGC. Residues: CSASRKGNANYG. The full CDR3 is CSASRKGNANYGYTF.

In the case of this clone: The read gets to within 3 residues of the CDR3 end, and the germline J gene fills in the rest. The chain links TRBV12-3 or TRBV12-4 to TRBJ2-2; TRBD2 aligns across 14 bases. The CDR3 has 17 amino acids. V lost 6 bases to trimming and J lost 2 bases; unmatched junction nucleotides: 5. CDR3 region: CASSRTSGGPNTGELFF. The CDR3 DNA, read in part, is TGTGCCAGCAGCCGGACTAGCGGGGGGCCCAACACCGGGGAG.

Worth noting for this clone: The CDR3 end lies 3 residues beyond the end of the read and is filled in from the germline J gene. This chain connects TRBV11-3 to TRBJ1-1, with 7 bases aligning to TRBD1. V shed 1 base, J shed 1 base, and the junction held 3 bases outside the gene matches. Germline CDR1 SGHNT, CDR2 YENEEA. The CDR3 spans 15 residues. This CDR3 is CASSLGTGANTEAFF. Incomplete CDR3 DNA: TGTGCCAGCAGCTTAGGAACAGGGGCGAACACTGAA.

With regard to this clone: The read falls 3 residues short of the CDR3 end, and the missing part is taken from the germline J gene. The V gene is TRBV4-2, the J gene TRBJ2-5; 10 positions agree with TRBD2. CDR1 and CDR2 from the germline V gene are LGHNA and YNFKEQ. This CDR3 spans 16 amino acids. The trim removed 4 bases at V and 2 bases at J, leaving 7 bases unmatched. CDR3 DNA, as far as it was read: TGTGCCAGCAGCCTTAGCGGGGGGAGAGATCAAGAGACC. It translates to CASSLSGGRDQET. The whole CDR3 region reads CASSLSGGRDQETQYF.

About this clone itself: The read halts 3 residues ahead of the CDR3 end, with the missing end drawn from the germline J gene. The genes are TRBV20-1 and TRBJ2-5; TRBD2 matches 9 bases. Germline CDR1 reads DFQATT; CDR2 reads SNEGSKA (reference sequence). With 4 bases clipped from V and 1 base from J, the junction kept 4 bases outside the gene matches. The CDR3 has 14 residues. The sequenced part of the CDR3 DNA is TGCAGTGCTATCCCGACTAGCGGCCAAGAGACC. Its translation: CSAIPTSGQET. The entire CDR3 sequence reads CSAIPTSGQETQYF.

A note on this clone: The read ends 3 residues before the CDR3 terminus; that terminus is restored from the germline J gene. The V and J genes are TRBV7-2 and TRBJ1-2; D is uncertain. CDR3 length equals 13 residues. Germline V gene sequence: CDR1 SGHTA, CDR2 FQGNSA. The CDR3 bases that were read are TGTGCCAGCAGTTCCCCTTTAGCCTACGAC. Protein: CASSSPLAYD. The full CDR3 reads CASSSPLAYDYTF.

In the case of this clone: The read comes to an end 3 residues before the CDR3 does, leaving the germline J gene to fill in the end. The rearrangement uses TRBV5-1 and TRBJ1-1, with D perhaps matching TRBD1 (5 bases). CDR3 size: 13 residues. V lost 4 bases and J lost 3, with 10 bases in between. Germline V CDR1 and CDR2: SGHRS, YFSETQ. The DNA read from the CDR3 is TGCGCCAGCAGCCTCCAAGGGGACACTGAA. Its translation is CASSLQGDTE. The whole CDR3 is CASSLQGDTEAFF.

As concerns this clone: The read ends 3 residues early relative to the CDR3; the germline J gene fills the gap. The chain recombines TRBV20-1 with TRBJ1-6; 9 bases are a match to TRBD1. The CDR3 consists of 14 residues. Per the germline V gene, CDR1 is DFQATT and CDR2 is SNEGSKA (reference sequence). The junction had 7 bases not matched to a gene; V was cut back by 6 bases and J by 7 bases. The part of the CDR3 DNA that was read is TGCAGTGCGGGGGGACAGGGCAAGAATTCACCC. It is translated as CSAGGQGKNSP. The complete CDR3 sequence is CSAGGQGKNSPLHF.

Turning to this clone: The read terminates 3 residues before the CDR3 end, so the remaining end is supplied by the germline J gene. V gene TRBV7-3 combines with J gene TRBJ2-7, with TRBD1 matching 12 bases. In germline, CDR1 is SGHTA, CDR2 FQGTGA. With 2 bases clipped from V and 6 bases from J, the junction kept 5 bases outside the gene matches. The CDR3 length is 15 residues. The CDR3 here is CASSLLGTGGFEQYF. Incomplete CDR3 DNA: TGTGCCAGCAGCTTACTGGGGACAGGGGGCTTCGAG.

In the case of this clone: The read is 3 residues too short to cover the CDR3 end, so that end is filled in from the germline J gene. V and J are TRBV7-8 and TRBJ2-7; D might be TRBD1 (7 bases). Germline V gives CDR1 SGHVS, CDR2 FQNEAQ. CDR3 length: 16 residues. V shed 5 bases and J shed 0 bases, with 17 bases lying between them. The part of the CDR3 DNA that was read is TGTGCCAGCAGCCTCACTCAGGGGGGTGGCTCCTACGAG. This encodes CASSLTQGGGSYE. The CDR3, in full, reads CASSLTQGGGSYEQYF.

With regard to this clone: Coverage ceases 3 residues before the CDR3 finishes, and the germline J gene fills in the end. The rearrangement links TRBV5-1 to TRBJ2-7; D ambiguous. Trimming stripped 0 bases from V and 1 base from J, with 8 bases between. Germline V CDR1 and CDR2: SGHRS, YFSETQ. CDR3 length: 14 amino acids. CDR3 DNA, as far as it was read: TGCGCCAGCAGCTTGGCCGTCACTTCCTACGAG. Translation gives CASSLAVTSYE. The entire CDR3 is CASSLAVTSYEQYF.

About this clone: The sequence runs out 3 residues before the end of the CDR3; the remainder is reconstructed from the germline J gene. The V and J genes are TRBV7-6 and TRBJ2-5; a possible D gene is TRBD1 (8 bases). The CDR3 runs to 15 residues. Trimming removed 4 bases from V and 5 bases from J, with 17 bases in between. Germline-derived CDR1 and CDR2 are SGHVS and FNYEAQ. CDR3 DNA, as far as it was read: TGTGCCAGCAGCTCCCCCAACAGGGGGGGGGAGACC. This sequence encodes CASSSPNRGGET. The entire CDR3 sequence reads CASSSPNRGGETQYF.

With regard to this clone: The CDR3 end falls 3 residues outside the read, so it is completed with the germline J gene. The chain recombines TRBV5-4 with TRBJ1-1; TRBD1 might be the D (5 bases). The V gene lost 0 bases and the J gene lost 0 bases, with 9 bases spanning the gap. This CDR3 is built from 15 residues. The germline gives CDR1 SGHNT, CDR2 YYREEE (reference sequence). The CDR3 protein is CASSLGAGMNTEAFF. The sequenced CDR3 bases are TGTGCCAGCAGCTTGGGGGCAGGGATGAACACTGAA. Full variable domain (missing parts from reference TRBV5-4 and TRBJ1-1): ETGVTQSPTHLIKTRGQQVTLRCSSQSGHNTVSWYQQALGQGPQFIFQYYREEENGRGNFPPRFSGLQFPNYSSELNVNALELDDSALYLCASSLGAGMNTEAFFGQGTRLTVV.

Remarks on this clone: The germline gene is not matched at one end of the junction; a read error may be the cause. The read is 3 residues too short to cover the CDR3 end, so that end is filled in from the germline J gene. The V call is TRBV4-2, the J call TRBJ1-4, with D possibly being TRBD1 (6 bases). The germline CDR1 and CDR2 sequences are LGHNA and YNFKEQ. This CDR3 comprises 15 residues. CDR3 residues: CASSPAQGINEKLFF. CDR3 DNA, as far as it was read: TGCGCCAGCAGCCCCGCCCAGGGGATTAATGAAAAA.

Here the CDR3 reads CASRPRTGGSSPLHF. The DNA read from the CDR3 is TGTGCCAGCAGACCTCGAACAGGGGGCAGTTCACCC. The chain recombines TRBV2 with TRBJ1-6, with 9 bases lining up with TRBD1. The sequenced fragment ends 3 residues before the CDR3 boundary, so the rest is inferred from the germline J gene. V lost 6 bases and J lost 9; bases outside the gene matches: 9. The CDR3 is made up of 15 amino acids. CDR1 SNHLY and CDR2 FYNNEI come from the germline V gene.

In regard to this clone: The CDR3 is cut off 3 residues early in the read; its end comes from the germline J gene. The genes are TRBV2 and TRBJ2-7; D unresolved. Deletions cut 6 bases from V and 2 bases from J, with 8 bases between. Germline V lookup: CDR1 SNHLY, CDR2 FYNNEI. The CDR3 contains 12 residues. The part of the CDR3 DNA that was read is TGTGCCAGCAGATATAGAGCCTACGAG. Translation: CASRYRAYE. The whole CDR3 sequence is CASRYRAYEQYF.

Comment on this clone: Read sequence stops 3 residues before the CDR3 end, and the germline J gene provides the missing end. This chain joins TRBV14 and TRBJ2-3, with 8 bases that match TRBD2. CDR1 is SGHDN, CDR2 FVKESK, per germline. J gave up 1 base and V 1 base, and 7 bases lay outside the gene matches. This CDR3 contains 17 residues. CDR3 DNA (partial): TGTGCCAGCAGCCAAGGGCCTATAGCGGGGCGCACAGATACG. This gives the protein CASSQGPIAGRTDT. The whole CDR3 protein is CASSQGPIAGRTDTQYF.

To note about this clone: The sequence runs out 3 residues before the end of the CDR3; the remainder is reconstructed from the germline J gene. The chain recombines TRBV20-1 with TRBJ2-5, with TRBD1 matching over 8 bases. Germline V CDR1 and CDR2: DFQATT, SNEGSKA (reference sequence). With V trimmed by 5 bases and J by 1 base, 3 bases remained unmatched. This CDR3 contains 13 residues. The CDR3 sequence: CSAADRGQETQYF. The CDR3 DNA, read in part, is TGCAGTGCTGCAGACAGGGGCCAAGAGACC.

On this clone itself: The read finishes 3 residues shy of the CDR3 end, and the germline J gene is used to complete it. The chain uses TRBV6-2 or TRBV6-3 and TRBJ2-7; TRBD1 agrees at 8 bases. The CDR3 contains 16 residues. Per the germline V gene, CDR1 is MNHEY and CDR2 is SVGEGT. J lost 1 base, V lost 6 bases, and 11 bases had no gene match. The CDR3 protein is CASRSSRQGRSYEQYF. CDR3 bases read: TGTGCCAGCAGATCGAGCCGACAGGGGAGATCCTACGAG.

The covered CDR3 bases are TGTGCCAGCAGTTACGGGCAGGGCCGCCAGCCC. Encoded protein: CASSYGQGRQP. The full-length CDR3 reads as CASSYGQGRQPQHF. This sequence joins TRBV6-2 or TRBV6-3 and TRBJ1-5, with a possible D match to TRBD1 (5 bases). The DNA ends 3 residues before the CDR3 does, and the rest of the CDR3 is filled in from the germline J gene. Germline CDR1 is MNHEY and CDR2 is SVGEGT. Trimming removed 2 bases at V and 7 bases at J, with 12 bases between. The CDR3 runs to 14 residues.

On this clone: Coverage ceases 3 residues before the CDR3 finishes, and the germline J gene fills in the end. The V gene is TRBV7-2, the J gene TRBJ2-5, with a possible D match to TRBD1 (5 bases). V lost 7 bases, J lost 5 bases, and 11 bases lay in between. Germline-derived CDR1 and CDR2 are SGHTA and FQGNSA. This CDR3 comprises 12 residues. This chain's CDR3 is CASTDPGETQYF. The CDR3 DNA, read in part, is TGTGCCAGCACCGATCCAGGGGAGACC.